These 25 T cell receptor beta chains came from one sample sequenced in a study of spatial heterogeneity in lung cancer. Time point specified: sample taken at primary tumor resection. From tumor, nontumor lung or frozen PBMC, whole RNA was taken unsorted for sequencing. A single record per CDR3 protein comes from TCRdb applying MiXCR to the 5' RACE reads. This sample carries some 11,000 distinct CDR3 sequences, over 3% of them seen once, and the ten largest clones take around 50%. The sample was PBMCs, taken at surgery. The receptors stem from a female donor with early-stage non-small cell lung cancer.

This clonotype was seen more than once but under ten times. With the library built for alpha chains, this beta chain is off target and its frequency is not meaningful. V gene TRBV27 combines with J gene TRBJ2-3, with 9 bases aligning to TRBD2. The V and J ends lost 5 bases and 2 bases, in that order; junction bases with no gene match: 11. From germline, CDR1 is MNHEY and CDR2 SMNVEV (reference sequence). The CDR3 sequence is 17 residues long. CDR3 in amino acids: CASSPPRLAVYTDTQYF. In nucleotides, the CDR3 is TGTGCCAGCAGTCCCCCCCGACTAGCGGTTTACACAGATACGCAGTATTTT.

This clonotype occurred many times. Because the library targeted alpha chains, this beta chain is an off-target read whose size means little. This chain connects TRBV7-2 to TRBJ2-5; the D is unclear. Germline V gene sequence: CDR1 SGHTA, CDR2 FQGNSA. Trimming took off 1 base at V and 1 base at J, with 10 bases between the two ends. The CDR3 consists of 15 residues. In DNA, the CDR3 is TGTGCCAGCAGCTTAGACCGAATTCTCCAAGAGACCCAGTACTTC. As protein: CASSLDRILQETQYF.

This clonotype was detected many times. Because the library targeted alpha chains, this beta chain is an off-target read whose size means little. The chain couples TRBV5-4 to TRBJ1-6; tentatively, D is TRBD1 (6 bases). CDR3 length equals 14 residues. Germline assignment: CDR1 SGHNT and CDR2 YYREEE (reference sequence). V was trimmed by 4 bases and J by 5 bases, leaving 10 bases between them. The CDR3 protein is CASSPPGDNSPLHF. The CDR3 nucleotides read TGTGCCAGCAGCCCGCCAGGGGATAATTCACCCCTCCACTTT.

This clonotype was observed many times. A library prepared for alpha chains yielded this beta chain as an off-target read; its size is of little meaning. The V gene is TRBV7-9, the J gene TRBJ2-5, with TRBD1 matching over 9 bases. The CDR3 has 16 amino acids. Germline CDR1 is SEHNR and CDR2 is FQNEAQ (reference sequence). With 0 bases clipped from V and 2 bases from J, the junction kept 4 bases outside the gene matches. The CDR3 region has the DNA TGTGCCAGCAGCTTAGCGGGGGACAGGGATCAAGAGACCCAGTACTTC. Residues: CASSLAGDRDQETQYF.

This clonotype came up many times. The size of this beta chain means little, since it is a stray read in a library made for alpha chains. The chain is built from TRBV4-2 and TRBJ2-6, with D maybe TRBD1 (6 bases). CDR1 LGHNA and CDR2 YNFKEQ come from the germline V gene. This CDR3 has 15 amino acids. Trimming removed 2 bases at V and 1 base at J, with 6 bases between. The DNA for the CDR3 is TGTGCCAGCAGCCAAAGGGGGTCTGGGGCCAACGTCCTGACTTTC. Its protein product is CASSQRGSGANVLTF.

This clonotype was detected many times. This beta chain lies outside the target of a library built for alpha chains; its clone size means little. The chain combines TRBV18 with TRBJ2-6; D might be TRBD2 (6 bases). CDR1 and CDR2 (germline): KGHSH, LQKENI. Between the trimmed V and J ends, which lost 5 bases and 0 bases, there was a span of 17 bases. This CDR3 region has 18 residues. CDR3 sequence reads: CASSALSGLSSGANVLTF. The CDR3 DNA follows: TGTGCCAGCTCAGCTCTCTCGGGACTTAGCTCTGGGGCCAACGTCCTGACTTTC.

Concerning this clonotype itself: This beta chain is a stray read from a library made for alpha chains; its abundance is not meaningful. Written as DNA, the CDR3 is TGTGCCAGCAGCTCGTTAGCGGGAGGGTCCTGGGAGGAGCAGTTCTTC. Amino acid sequence: CASSSLAGGSWEEQFF. The rearrangement uses TRBV7-8 and TRBJ2-1; 11 nucleotides align to TRBD2. The CDR3 spans 16 residues. Trimming at V came to 4 bases and at J to 10 bases, leaving 12 bases not matched to a gene. CDR1 and CDR2 from the germline V gene are SGHVS and FQNEAQ.

There are many counts of this clonotype. Within a library made for alpha chains, this beta chain is off target, and its count is uninformative. The chain has TRBV7-2 and TRBJ2-5; 9 bases align to TRBD2. Losses at the gene ends were 6 bases for V and 4 bases for J; bases not matched to a gene: 6. Looked up from germline, CDR1 is SGHTA and CDR2 is FQGNSA. The CDR3 sequence is 14 residues long. For the CDR3, the DNA is TGTGCCAGCAGGCTAGCGGGAATAGCAGAGACCCAGTACTTC. This gives the protein CASRLAGIAETQYF.

This clonotype was detected many times. The size of this beta chain means little, since it is a stray read in a library made for alpha chains. The chain has TRBV7-9 and TRBJ2-3, with TRBD1 identical over 8 bases. CDR1 and CDR2 (germline): SEHNR, FQNEAQ (reference sequence). This CDR3 has 16 amino acids. The V gene end was trimmed by 2 bases and the J gene end by 5 bases; junction bases not matched to a gene: 9. The CDR3 sequence is CASSLIGQGTLDTQYF. The CDR3 region has the DNA TGTGCCAGCAGCTTAATTGGACAGGGTACCCTAGATACGCAGTATTTT.

This clonotype was found many times. A library prepared for alpha chains yielded this beta chain as an off-target read; its size is of little meaning. This rearrangement joins TRBV12-3 or TRBV12-4 to TRBJ1-6; D ambiguous. This CDR3 region has 13 residues. Trimming left V 1 base short and J 6 bases short, with 4 bases between. The CDR3: CASSLDGNSPLHF. CDR3 in DNA: TGTGCCAGCAGTTTAGATGGTAATTCACCCCTCCACTTT.

Many counts were recorded for this clonotype. The library was built for alpha chains, so this beta chain is an off-target read and its size means little. CDR3 in amino acids: CASSLVSGGRTYNEQFF. DNA of the CDR3: TGTGCCAGCAGCTTAGTAAGTGGGGGGCGGACCTACAATGAGCAGTTCTTC. The V gene is TRBV7-7, the J gene TRBJ2-1; the D gene could be TRBD1 or TRBD2 (6 bases each). The CDR3 is 17 amino acids. V shed 1 base and J shed 2 bases, with 15 bases lying between them. Germline V gene sequence: CDR1 SSHAT, CDR2 FNYEAQ (reference sequence).

This clonotype was seen repeatedly, ten times or more. This beta chain is off target for a library built for alpha chains, so its abundance means little. The V call is TRBV7-2, the J call TRBJ2-1, with D possibly being TRBD1 (6 bases). CDR3 length equals 13 residues. CDR1 and CDR2 (germline): SGHTA, FQGNSA. V was clipped by 5 bases and J by 10 bases, with 15 bases between them. CDR3 sequence reads: CASSLGQTREQFF. In DNA, the CDR3 is TGTGCCAGCAGCCTAGGACAGACAAGGGAGCAGTTCTTC.

Note on this clonotype: This beta chain lies outside the target of a library built for alpha chains; its clone size means little. This sequence joins TRBV2 and TRBJ2-2; a possible D gene is TRBD1 (5 bases). This CDR3 region has 15 residues. V was clipped by 4 bases and J by 4 bases, with 13 bases between them. The germline V gene has CDR1 SNHLY and CDR2 FYNNEI. The CDR3 DNA follows: TGTGCCAGCAGTGGTTCCCAGGGTGGCACCGGGGAGCTGTTTTTT. Translated: CASSGSQGGTGELFF.

This clonotype was recorded at least ten times. For a library built for alpha chains, this beta chain is a stray read; little rests on its size. This sequence joins TRBV7-2 and TRBJ2-2; D perhaps matches TRBD2 (6 bases). V shed 3 bases and J shed 7 bases, with 15 bases lying between them. This CDR3 has 15 residues. In germline, CDR1 is SGHTA, CDR2 FQGNSA. The CDR3 protein is CASSLQLGEVGELFF. The CDR3 DNA reads TGTGCCAGCAGCTTGCAGCTAGGGGAGGTCGGGGAGCTGTTTTTT.

Relative to its sample, this clonotype is large (0.1 to 1%). The library was prepared for alpha chains; this beta chain is a stray read, so its frequency means little. The chain carries TRBV24-1 and TRBJ2-1, with 8 bases lining up with TRBD2. V lost 10 bases and J lost 3; bases outside the gene matches: 7. Germline V gene data show CDR1 as KGHDR and CDR2 as SFDVKD. The CDR3 has 14 amino acids. The DNA for the CDR3 is TGTGCCACGCATGAGCGGGGGAGCTACAATGAGCAGTTCTTC. This gives the protein CATHERGSYNEQFF.

There are many counts of this clonotype. A library made for alpha chains picked up this beta chain off target, so its size means little. The chain is built from TRBV4-3 and TRBJ2-3; no reliable D call. The CDR3 consists of 16 residues. V lost 1 base to trimming and J lost 0 bases, with 11 bases between them. From germline, CDR1 is LGHNA and CDR2 YSLEER. As DNA, the CDR3 is TGCGCCAGCAGCCAAGGGACCGAACCTAGCACAGATACGCAGTATTTT. Residues: CASSQGTEPSTDTQYF.

This clonotype was observed many times. The library was built for alpha chains, so this beta chain is an off-target read and its size means little. The rearrangement uses TRBV28 and TRBJ1-4, with D possibly being TRBD1 (5 bases). There are 15 residues in the CDR3. V lost 4 bases and J 8 bases, leaving 17 bases between the germline ends. Germline lookup yields CDR1 MDHEN and CDR2 SYDVKM. The CDR3 here is CASSSLGTAREKLFF. CDR3 in DNA: TGTGCCAGCAGTTCCCTCGGGACGGCCAGGGAAAAACTGTTTTTT.

This clonotype was seen a few times. Because this beta chain is a stray read in a library intended to capture alpha chains, its abundance should not be given much weight. The chain has TRBV20-1 and TRBJ2-7, with 9 bases aligning to TRBD1. The germline CDR1 and CDR2 sequences are DFQATT and SNEGSKA (reference sequence). V shed 3 bases, J shed 1 base, and the junction held 4 bases outside the gene matches. The CDR3 sequence is 14 residues long. CDR3: CSASLGTGSYEQYF. The CDR3 coding sequence is TGCAGTGCTAGCCTCGGGACAGGGTCCTACGAGCAGTACTTC.

This clonotype was picked up many times. For a library built for alpha chains, this beta chain is a stray read; little rests on its size. The rearrangement links TRBV6-2 or TRBV6-3 to TRBJ2-7; TRBD2 is a possible D gene (5 bases). V gave up 8 bases and J gave up 7 bases, with 18 bases separating them. The CDR3 length is 13 residues. Germline CDR1 reads MNHEY; CDR2 reads SVGEGT. CDR3 DNA: TGTGCCAGCTCGCGGACTGAGTTTTTGGAGCAGTACTTC. Translation: CASSRTEFLEQYF.

By share of the sample, this clonotype is medium-sized. Within a library made for alpha chains, this beta chain is off target, and its count is uninformative. V and J are TRBV29-1 and TRBJ2-1, with D unresolved. Looked up from germline, CDR1 is SQVTM and CDR2 is ANQGSEA. The CDR3 runs 14 residues. Trimming took 6 bases from V and 5 from J, leaving 17 bases between them. This CDR3 reads CSVDGITLDNEQFF. CDR3 in DNA: TGCAGCGTCGACGGTATAACTCTTGACAATGAGCAGTTCTTC.

At least ten counts were recorded for this clonotype. This beta chain was picked up by a library intended for alpha chains and is off target, so its count carries little meaning. The gene calls are TRBV19 and TRBJ1-5; D gene uncertain. The CDR3 spans 14 residues. The V end lost 3 bases, the J end lost 2 bases, and 8 bases lay between the germline ends. Germline lookup yields CDR1 LNHDA and CDR2 SQIVND (reference sequence). The DNA for the CDR3 is TGTGCCAGTAGTATCGACACTGGCAATCAGCCCCAGCATTTT. Its protein is CASSIDTGNQPQHF.

This clonotype was seen ten or more times. For a library built for alpha chains, this beta chain is a stray read; little rests on its size. The J gene is TRBJ2-7, the V gene TRBV4-2; TRBD2 matches at 9 bases. This CDR3 comprises 16 residues. With V trimmed by 2 bases and J by 0 bases, 5 bases remained unmatched. The germline V gene has CDR1 LGHNA and CDR2 YNFKEQ. For the CDR3, the DNA is TGTGCCAGCAGCCAATTAGCGGGGGACAGCTCCTACGAGCAGTACTTC. This encodes CASSQLAGDSSYEQYF.

This clonotype was counted at least ten times. This beta chain is off target for a library built for alpha chains, so its abundance means little. The CDR3 DNA reads TGTGCCAGCAGTGTCGGGGTCCAGGCTGGGAACGAGCAGTACTTC. This sequence encodes CASSVGVQAGNEQYF. V usage is TRBV2 and J usage is TRBJ2-7; the D gene is possibly TRBD2 (5 bases). CDR3 length: 15 amino acids. V was cut by 4 bases and J by 5 bases, with 18 bases left in between. Germline CDR1 and CDR2: SNHLY and FYNNEI.

There are many counts of this clonotype. The library was prepared for alpha chains; this beta chain is a stray read, so its frequency means little. The rearrangement uses TRBV19 and TRBJ2-7; 8 bases line up with TRBD2. This CDR3 region has 14 residues. The germline gives CDR1 LNHDA, CDR2 SQIVND (reference sequence). Trimming removed 0 bases from V and 3 bases from J; junction bases left unmatched: 1. The CDR3 coding sequence is TGTGCCAGTAGTATAGAGACTAGCGACTACGAGCAGTACTTC. As protein: CASSIETSDYEQYF.

This clonotype was counted many times. Being off target in a library aimed at alpha chains, this beta chain has a size of little meaning. The CDR3 loop is CSARAGNSYEQYF. As DNA, the CDR3 is TGCAGTGCTAGAGCGGGAAACTCCTACGAGCAGTACTTC. This chain joins TRBV20-1 and TRBJ2-7; D is possibly TRBD2 (5 bases). Germline assignment: CDR1 DFQATT and CDR2 SNEGSKA (reference sequence). The CDR3 has 13 amino acids. Trimming took off 1 base at V and 0 bases at J, with 7 bases between the two ends.